This T cell receptor beta chain was found in a study of glioma-infiltrating T cells. Using RNA template, CDR3s of TCR alpha and beta were amplified with iRepertoire arm-PCR. TCRdb re-derived calls from the multiplex PCR reads in MiXCR, one entry per CDR3 protein. The sample yields roughly 3,900 distinct CDR3 sequences, 25% to 40% seen once. Germline V gives CDR1 SQVTM, CDR2 ANQGSEA. The CDR3 has 14 amino acids. The junction had 3 bases not matched to a gene; V was cut back by 7 bases and J by 1 base. In its sample, this clonotype was seen a few times. Sequenced: glioma tissue, nonneoplastic brain tissue, or PBMCs (not recorded which). The sequence derives from a human donor with low-grade glioma or glioblastoma, undergoing nonglioma brain surgery, or in good health (not recorded which). This rearrangement joins TRBV29-1 to TRBJ2-7; 14 nucleotides agree with TRBD2. This CDR3 reads CSARTSGGSYEQYF. CDR3 DNA: TGCAGCGCAAGGACTAGCGGGGGGTCCTACGAGCAGTACTTC.